One sample yielded the 18 T cell receptor beta chains listed below, sequenced in a study of T cells in Graves' hyperthyroidism and ophthalmopathy. Amplified TCR beta CDR3 regions derived from RNA transcripts. During a first-round RT-PCR of the TCR CDR3, the HTBI primer set was used. MiXCR was run by TCRdb on the multiplex PCR reads, yielding one entry per CDR3 protein. The sample shows fewer than 700,000 distinct CDR3 sequences, around 15% of them seen only once. Sequenced sample: blood. The receptors originated from a woman between 25 and 40 years old with Graves' hyperthyroidism.

Many counts were recorded for this clonotype. The chain is built from TRBV20-1 and TRBJ1-6, with 10 positions matching TRBD1. The V gene's germline CDR1 is DFQATT and CDR2 SNEGSKA (reference sequence). The J segment lost 11 bases and the V segment lost 5 bases, leaving 12 bases of the junction unmatched. The CDR3 is made up of 15 amino acids. The DNA of the CDR3 is TGCAGTGCTGTTCCGGGACAGGGGATTTTGGCACCCCTCCACTTT. Amino acids: CSAVPGQGILAPLHF.

This clonotype has just a few counts. In nucleotides, the CDR3 is TGTGCCCTAACGACAGGCCTGGCAGGCAATCAGCCCCAGCATTTT. It yields the protein CALTTGLAGNQPQHF. This sequence joins TRBV30 and TRBJ1-5, with D perhaps matching TRBD1 (6 bases). The CDR3 is 15 amino acids. Germline CDR1 and CDR2: GTSNPN and SVGIG (reference sequence). The V end was cut by 8 bases, the J end by 2 bases, with 19 bases between.

There are many counts of this clonotype. This chain joins TRBV12-3 or TRBV12-4 and TRBJ2-7, with a possible D match to TRBD2 (6 bases). This CDR3 comprises 13 residues. The V gene lost 3 bases and the J gene lost 2 bases, with 8 bases spanning the gap. The CDR3 nucleotides read TGTGCCAGCAGTTTGGGACTCACCTACGAGCAGTACTTC. Encoded protein: CASSLGLTYEQYF.

The sample holds many counts of this clonotype. V usage is TRBV28 and J usage is TRBJ1-1; 10 bases agree with TRBD1. The CDR3 is 14 amino acids. Germline V gives CDR1 MDHEN, CDR2 SYDVKM. Trimming took 7 bases from V and 0 from J; bases not matched to a gene: 2. Written as DNA, the CDR3 is TGTGCCAGCACGGACAGGGGGATGAACACTGAAGCTTTCTTT. Protein: CASTDRGMNTEAFF. Looking up the rest from reference TRBV28 and TRBJ1-1 gives the full variable domain: DVKVTQSSRYLVKRTGEKVFLECVQDMDHENMFWYRQDPGLGLRLIYFSYDVKMKEKGDIPEGYSVSREKKERFSLILESASTNQTSMYLCASTDRGMNTEAFFGQGTRLTVV.

The chain joins TRBV11-2 to TRBJ2-4, with D unclear. CDR3 length: 15 amino acids. With 3 bases removed from V and 1 base from J, the gap between germline ends came to 10 bases. Germline V gives CDR1 SGHAT, CDR2 FQNNGV. This CDR3 reads CASSFISQAKNIQYF. The CDR3 DNA reads as TGTGCCAGCAGCTTCATCTCCCAGGCCAAAAACATTCAGTACTTC.

This clonotype has only a few counts. The V gene is TRBV20-1, the J gene TRBJ2-7, with 9 bases lining up with TRBD2. CDR3 size: 16 residues. The V segment lost 0 bases and the J segment 3 bases; nucleotides outside the gene matches: 9. Germline loops: CDR1 DFQATT, CDR2 SNEGSKA (reference sequence). The CDR3 loop reads CSAREEREAFFYEQYF. Written as DNA, the CDR3 is TGCAGTGCTAGAGAGGAGCGGGAGGCCTTTTTCTACGAGCAGTACTTC.

This clonotype was seen many times. The chain is built from TRBV6-5 and TRBJ2-7, with a tentative D call TRBD1 (6 bases). Germline V gene sequence: CDR1 MNHEY, CDR2 SVGAGI. The CDR3 is made up of 15 amino acids. Trimming pared 2 bases from V and 0 bases from J, leaving 11 bases between. The CDR3 region is CASSYGTPPSYEQYF. The CDR3 DNA reads as TGTGCCAGCAGTTACGGGACACCACCCTCCTACGAGCAGTACTTC.

Many counts were recorded for this clonotype. This sequence joins TRBV7-8 and TRBJ2-1; D could derive from TRBD1 or TRBD2 (5 bases each). V lost 4 bases, J lost 5 bases, and 15 bases lay in between. The CDR3 length is 15 residues. Germline V gene data show CDR1 as SGHVS and CDR2 as FQNEAQ. The CDR3 nucleotides read TGTGCCAGCAGCTGGGACCACACACCACACAATGAGCAGTTCTTC. Its protein product is CASSWDHTPHNEQFF.

This clonotype has at least ten counts. The V call is TRBV12-3 or TRBV12-4, the J call TRBJ1-1, with D possibly matching TRBD1 (5 bases). The CDR3 sequence is 14 residues long. With 5 bases removed from V and 10 bases from J, the gap between germline ends came to 20 bases. The CDR3 sequence: CASSLLRGGQGAFF. The CDR3 DNA sequence: TGTGCCAGCAGTCTTCTGCGCGGAGGCCAGGGAGCTTTCTTT.

The CDR3, as DNA: TGTGCCAGCAGCCCCCAGGGAGCGGGAGGGCCGGACGGGGAGCTGTTTTTT. This sequence encodes CASSPQGAGGPDGELFF. The chain combines TRBV9 with TRBJ2-2; 10 nucleotides align to TRBD2. Germline V gives CDR1 SGDLS, CDR2 YYNGEE. The V gene end was trimmed by 4 bases and the J gene end by 7 bases; junction bases not matched to a gene: 13. This CDR3 is 17 amino acids long. Supplemented by reference TRBV9 and TRBJ2-2, the full variable domain reads DSGVTQTPKHLITATGQRVTLRCSPRSGDLSVYWYQQSLDQGLQFLIQYYNGEERAKGNILERFSAQQFPDLHSELNLSSLELGDSALYFCASSPQGAGGPDGELFFGEGSRLTVL.

The chain combines TRBV12-3 or TRBV12-4 with TRBJ1-2; a weak D match, TRBD1 (5 bases). This CDR3 is built from 15 residues. V dropped 5 bases and J dropped 8 bases, with 21 bases sitting between them. The CDR3 here is CASSPTGRAERGYTF. CDR3 DNA: TGTGCCAGCAGTCCAACGGGCAGGGCAGAAAGAGGCTACACCTTC.

This clonotype was observed at least ten times. The CDR3 coding sequence is TGTGCCACCAGCAGAGACAGGACAGCTGGTAATGAAAAACTGTTTTTT. It yields the protein CATSRDRTAGNEKLFF. The J gene is TRBJ1-4, the V gene TRBV15, with D possibly TRBD1 on 6 matching bases. V was pared by 0 bases and J by 4 bases, with 12 bases between. Looked up from germline, CDR1 is LNHNV and CDR2 is YYDKDF (reference sequence). This CDR3 is built from 16 residues.

The chain links TRBV20-1 to TRBJ1-2, with 9 bases identical to TRBD1. CDR3 length: 13 amino acids. Looked up from germline, CDR1 is DFQATT and CDR2 is SNEGSKA (reference sequence). DNA for the CDR3: TGCTCCCTTACAGGGGGCAAGGACTATGGCTACACCTTC. Its protein product is CSLTGGKDYGYTF.

This clonotype was recorded many times. This sequence joins TRBV7-2 and TRBJ1-4, with D uncertain. V was trimmed by 5 bases and J by 8 bases, leaving 18 bases between them. Germline lookup yields CDR1 SGHTA and CDR2 FQGNSA. The CDR3 consists of 15 residues. The CDR3 nucleotides are TGTGCCAGCAGCCCCGAACCCGATATTCGGGAAAAACTGTTTTTT. It encodes CASSPEPDIREKLFF.

The chain links TRBV28 to TRBJ2-2; 11 nucleotides line up with TRBD2. Germline trimming cut 6 bases from V and 7 bases from J; bases unmatched to any gene: 7. The germline CDR1 and CDR2 sequences are MDHEN and SYDVKM. There are 15 residues in the CDR3. CDR3: CASRRTSGYRGELFF. The CDR3 DNA is TGTGCCAGCAGGAGGACTAGCGGGTACCGCGGGGAGCTGTTTTTT.

This clonotype has a count of ten or more. The rearrangement links TRBV28 to TRBJ2-1; D tentatively reads TRBD1 or TRBD2 (6 bases each). Germline V gives CDR1 MDHEN, CDR2 SYDVKM. Trimming took off 6 bases at V and 3 bases at J, with 30 bases between the two ends. The CDR3 has 20 amino acids. In DNA, the CDR3 is TGTGCCAGCAGCTCTACAGTGGAGGGGGGTCGTAGCAGACGCTACAATGAGCAGTTCTTC. It translates to CASSSTVEGGRSRRYNEQFF.

This clonotype was counted between two and nine times. V usage is TRBV5-1 and J usage is TRBJ2-3; the D gene is possibly TRBD1 (5 bases). The CDR3 contains 15 residues. CDR1 is SGHRS, CDR2 YFSETQ, per germline. Trimming took off 0 bases at V and 5 bases at J, with 13 bases between the two ends. CDR3 nucleotide sequence: TGCGCCAGCAGCTTGGTAGGGGCCGAACAAGATACGCAGTATTTT. The encoded protein is CASSLVGAEQDTQYF.

J is TRBJ2-1 and V is TRBV11-2; possibly TRBD1 for D (5 bases). This CDR3 has 18 residues. V shed 0 bases and J shed 0 bases, with 15 bases lying between them. Looked up from germline, CDR1 is SGHAT and CDR2 is FQNNGV. The CDR3 sequence: CASSLDLWGSSSYNEQFF. The CDR3 nucleotides are TGTGCCAGCAGCTTAGATCTTTGGGGCTCAAGCTCCTACAATGAGCAGTTCTTC.